The 18 T cell receptor beta chains listed next were all sequenced from one sample in a study of CD8+CD57+ T cells in acquired aplastic anemia. By flow cytometry, patients selected for sequencing had shown an expansion of CD8+CD57+ cells. Profiling that covered TCR beta VDJ and CDR3 relied on genomic DNA as its template. TCRdb reprocessed the reads with MiXCR, giving one entry per CDR3 protein. The data show about 150,000 distinct CDR3 sequences, around 43% seen once. Sequencing was done on a sample of sorted CD4+, CD8+, or CD8+CD57+ T cells (not recorded which) from PBMCs. Every receptor here comes from a human donor with aplastic anemia.

This clonotype was detected ten times or more. The chain joins TRBV6-1 to TRBJ2-1; the D gene is possibly TRBD2 (6 bases). Trimming cost V 6 bases and J 4 bases, with 16 bases left between them. The CDR3 is 15 amino acids. CDR1 is MNHNS, CDR2 SASEGT, per germline. The CDR3 protein is CASSRRGRGYNEQFF. The CDR3 nucleotides are TGTGCCAGCAGCAGACGAGGCCGGGGGTACAATGAGCAGTTCTTC.

V is TRBV11-2 and J is TRBJ1-4; D is unresolved. The CDR3 loop spans 15 amino acids. The V and J ends lost 1 base and 7 bases respectively, with 13 bases between them. The V gene's germline CDR1 is SGHAT and CDR2 FQNNGV. CDR3 loop: CASSLVAARIEKLFF. The CDR3 DNA reads TGTGCCAGCAGCTTAGTGGCAGCTCGGATTGAAAAACTGTTTTTT.

The chain is built from TRBV29-1 and TRBJ2-3; D remains ambiguous. Trimming stripped 7 bases from V and 4 bases from J, with 9 bases between. Germline CDR1 is SQVTM and CDR2 is ANQGSEA. This CDR3 comprises 11 residues. CDR3 nucleotide sequence: TGCAGCGGTGGTTGGGCAGATACGCAGTATTTT. Residues: CSGGWADTQYF.

This clonotype was picked up a small number of times. One junction end does not reproduce the germline sequence, and a read error may be involved. This rearrangement joins TRBV15 to TRBJ1-2, with D hard to call. CDR1 is LNHNV, CDR2 YYDKDF, per germline (reference sequence). This CDR3 spans 15 amino acids. CDR3 region: CATSRDGPVNYGYTF. The CDR3 region has the DNA TGTGCCACCAGCAGAGATGGGCCCGTTAACTATGGTTACACCTTC.

The rearrangement links TRBV10-1 to TRBJ2-1; D is ambiguous. This CDR3 spans 14 amino acids. V was pared by 2 bases and J by 9 bases, with 14 bases between. Germline CDR1 WNHNN, CDR2 SYGVQD (reference sequence). The CDR3 spells CASSEMGTGTEQFF. The CDR3 nucleotides are TGCGCCAGCAGTGAGATGGGTACCGGCACTGAGCAGTTCTTC.

For this clonotype: Since the CDR3 does not end with the conserved phenylalanine or tryptophan, this likely comes from a read error. This chain joins TRBV25-1 and TRBJ1-5, with TRBD1 identical over 8 bases. This CDR3 is 14 amino acids long. Germline CDR1 reads MGHDK; CDR2 reads SYGVNS. The junction had 2 bases not matched to a gene; V was cut back by 7 bases and J by 0 bases. CDR3 DNA sequence: TGTGCCAGCATGGGACAGGATAGCAATCAGCCCCAGCATTTA. As protein: CASMGQDSNQPQHL.

The table lists this clonotype with many counts. The chain employs TRBV25-1 and TRBJ1-2; 7 bases fit TRBD1. Germline values: CDR1 MGHDK, CDR2 SYGVNS. This CDR3 contains 13 residues. Trimming at V came to 5 bases and at J to 4 bases, leaving 4 bases not matched to a gene. The CDR3 loop is CASSIRDSYGYTF. Here the CDR3 DNA reads TGTGCCAGCAGTATACGGGACAGCTATGGCTACACCTTC.

This sequence joins TRBV2 and TRBJ2-7; 7 nucleotides line up with TRBD1. V was clipped by 5 bases and J by 5 bases; unmatched bases: 12. The CDR3 length is 15 residues. Germline loops: CDR1 SNHLY, CDR2 FYNNEI. CDR3 loop: CASSTSGQVRNEQYF. The CDR3 nucleotides read TGTGCCAGCAGTACCAGCGGACAGGTTCGGAACGAGCAGTACTTC.

The rearrangement links TRBV20-1 to TRBJ2-3; 9 nucleotides agree with TRBD2. Germline V gives CDR1 DFQATT, CDR2 SNEGSKA (reference sequence). This CDR3 has 16 amino acids. After removal of 4 bases from V and 5 bases from J, the junction contained 13 bases not matched to a gene. The CDR3 sequence: CSAMGAGAGGGDTQYF. In DNA, the CDR3 is TGCAGTGCTATGGGAGCGGGAGCGGGGGGAGGAGATACGCAGTATTTT.

This clonotype was picked up many times. The chain recombines TRBV25-1 with TRBJ1-4; D may be TRBD1 (5 bases). The germline gives CDR1 MGHDK, CDR2 SYGVNS. The CDR3 is 16 amino acids. V shed 5 bases and J shed 11 bases, with 24 bases lying between them. CDR3 coding DNA: TGTGCCAGCAGTACCACTTCCGGGACGGGGAGTTCGAAACTGTTTTTT. Encoded protein: CASSTTSGTGSSKLFF.

This clonotype occurred a few times. The conserved closing phenylalanine or tryptophan is absent in this CDR3, likely reflecting a read error. Because the CDR3's place on the DNA is in doubt, the DNA is left out and the CDR3 is given as listed by TCRdb. The rearrangement links TRBV20-1 to TRBJ2-7; the D call TRBD1 from the table was never checked on the DNA. Both ends counted, the CDR3 spans 15 residues. The germline CDR1 and CDR2 sequences are DFQATT and SNEGSKA (reference sequence). The CDR3 loop is CSARDGGARSYERYL.

This clonotype was counted many times. The chain has TRBV4-3 and TRBJ1-3, with D unclear. This CDR3 is 18 amino acids long. The ends were cut back, 5 bases at V and 2 bases at J, with 22 bases in the middle. Germline V gene lookup returns CDR1 LGHNA and CDR2 YSLEER. The CDR3 DNA reads as TGCGCCAGCAGCAAGGCATTCCGGGAAGAGATGGCTGGAAACACCATATATTTT. Translating it yields CASSKAFREEMAGNTIYF.

V and J are TRBV7-2 and TRBJ1-4, with 9 bases matching TRBD1. V shed 0 bases and J 2 bases; nucleotides not matched to a gene: 1. Germline V lookup: CDR1 SGHTA, CDR2 FQGNSA. The length of the CDR3 is 16 residues. The chain's CDR3 is CASSLAGTGTNEKLFF. CDR3 DNA sequence: TGTGCCAGCAGCTTAGCGGGGACAGGGACTAATGAAAAACTGTTTTTT.

The J gene is TRBJ1-4, the V gene TRBV7-6; TRBD1 aligns across 8 bases. V was clipped by 6 bases and J by 8 bases; unmatched bases: 8. The germline gives CDR1 SGHVS, CDR2 FNYEAQ. The CDR3 length is 14 residues. CDR3 loop: CASRGTGRGEKLFF. The CDR3 DNA sequence: TGTGCCAGCAGGGGGACAGGCCGAGGGGAAAAACTGTTTTTT.

The genes are TRBV29-1 and TRBJ2-1; TRBD2 is a possible D gene (6 bases). The V end was cut by 3 bases, the J end by 9 bases, with 15 bases between. The CDR3 covers 13 residues. Germline assignment: CDR1 SQVTM and CDR2 ANQGSEA. CDR3 in amino acids: CSVDRRGRGEQFF. CDR3 bases: TGCAGCGTTGATCGTCGCGGGCGGGGTGAGCAGTTCTTC.

Comment on this clonotype: With a much larger clone just one base away, this may be a read error. This chain uses TRBV9 with TRBJ2-2, with a possible D match to TRBD1 (6 bases). CDR3 length: 16 amino acids. Germline V gene sequence: CDR1 SGDLS, CDR2 YYNGEE. CDR3 loop: CPSSPKGGVNTGELFF. The CDR3 coding sequence is TGTCCCAGCAGCCCTAAAGGGGGAGTCAACACCGGGGAGCTGTTTTTT. Full variable domain (missing parts from reference TRBV9 and TRBJ2-2): DSGVTQTPKHLITATGQRVTLRCSPRSGDLSVYWYQQSLDQGLQFLIQYYNGEERAKGNILERFSAQQFPDLHSELNLSSLELGDSALYFCPSSPKGGVNTGELFFGEGSRLTVL.

Only a few counts were recorded for this clonotype. The chain is built from TRBV10-3 and TRBJ1-4; D is ambiguous. From germline, CDR1 is ENHRY and CDR2 SYGVKD. Trimming took 10 bases from V and 8 from J, leaving 23 bases between them. The CDR3 has 15 residues. DNA of the CDR3: TGTGCCAGCACCCCCCGGAACACTTTCGACGAAAAACTGTTTTTT. Translated, it gives CASTPRNTFDEKLFF.

This clonotype was detected many times. The CDR3 DNA follows: TGTGCCATCAGTGAATACAGCTTGAACACTGAAGCTTTCTTT. Translating gives CAISEYSLNTEAFF. This chain uses TRBV10-3 with TRBJ1-1; D is undetermined. The length of the CDR3 is 14 residues. V dropped 3 bases and J dropped 0 bases, with 8 bases sitting between them. Per germline, CDR1 ENHRY and CDR2 SYGVKD.